The clone carrying this T cell receptor (beta chain) came up a few times. Its antigen is undetermined. Other DNA sequences from this sample encode an identical CDR3 as well. Using immunoSEQ multiplex PCR, the repertoire was profiled, and TCRdb retains in-frame clones only, with some absent. The sample lists more than 55,000 clones; 85% to 90% were seen once. The sample belongs to a study of OX40 agonist ivuxolimab in advanced cancers. The study, taken as a whole, reports: CD8+ T cells showed, on average, more clonal expansion than CD4+ cells.

The CDR3 loop spans 14 amino acids. Between the trimmed V and J ends, which lost 1 base and 1 base, there was a span of 8 bases. CDR1 is SGHTA, CDR2 FQGNSA, per germline. The sequencing used CD4+ or CD8+ T cells sorted from blood, collected in a trial of the OX40 agonist ivuxolimab. The clonotype comes from an adult with an advanced solid tumor such as melanoma, head and neck, liver or kidney cancer. The chain recombines TRBV7-2 with TRBJ2-7, with a possible D match to TRBD1 (6 bases). The CDR3 bases are TGTGCCAGCAGCTTAGAGGACAGTTCCTACGAGCAGTACTTC. It yields the protein CASSLEDSSYEQYF.